The 17 T cell receptor beta chains reported below all come from one sample, sequenced in a study of shared clonotypes between healthy human individuals. The repertoire was sequenced with immunoSEQ multiplex PCR; TCRdb's copy has only in-frame clones and lacks some. The table records over a million clones, just under 99% of them present only once. What was sequenced was naive CD4+ T cells sorted from blood. Subset meaning: CD45RA+ positively selected. The origin of the receptors is a man younger than 40 in good health.

This chain links TRBV19 with TRBJ1-5; D not certain. The V gene lost 6 bases and the J gene lost 3 bases, with 6 bases spanning the gap. This CDR3 is built from 12 residues. Looked up from germline, CDR1 is LNHDA and CDR2 is SQIVND (reference sequence). For the CDR3, the DNA is TGTGCCAGTAGGGCTCCCAATCAGCCCCAGCATTTT. This codes for CASRAPNQPQHF. Using reference TRBV19 and TRBJ1-5 for the parts outside the CDR3, the full variable domain is DGGITQSPKYLFRKEGQNVTLSCEQNLNHDAMYWYRQDPGQGLRLIYYSQIVNDFQKGDIAEGYSVSREKKESFPLTVTSAQKNPTAFYLCASRAPNQPQHFGDGTRLSIL.

Concerning this clone itself: Other DNA variants within this sample encode the same CDR3. This chain joins TRBV5-1 and TRBJ2-7; 9 positions agree with TRBD2. Germline CDR1 is SGHRS and CDR2 is YFSETQ. Trimming cost V 3 bases and J 3 bases; bases outside gene matches: 4. The CDR3 is 14 residues long. The CDR3 DNA reads as TGCGCCAGCAGCTCAGGACTAGCGAGCTACGAGCAGTACTTC. Its protein product is CASSSGLASYEQYF.

The genes are TRBV2 and TRBJ1-5; D is unresolved. From germline, CDR1 is SNHLY and CDR2 FYNNEI. V was cut by 4 bases and J by 6 bases, with 13 bases left in between. The CDR3 covers 14 residues. The CDR3 here is CASSVEGMGQPQHF. As DNA, the CDR3 is TGTGCCAGCAGTGTAGAAGGGATGGGTCAGCCCCAGCATTTT.

This clone was found once. The V and J genes are TRBV28 and TRBJ2-7; 7 bases line up with TRBD2. The CDR3 sequence is 14 residues long. Germline lookup yields CDR1 MDHEN and CDR2 SYDVKM. Trimming took 5 bases from V and 7 from J; bases not matched to a gene: 11. The CDR3 loop is CASSTTSEVWEQYF. The CDR3 DNA reads as TGTGCCAGCAGTACCACTAGCGAGGTCTGGGAGCAGTACTTC.

This chain connects TRBV19 to TRBJ2-1; TRBD2 matches 11 bases. The CDR3 contains 14 residues. CDR1 and CDR2 from the germline V gene are LNHDA and SQIVND (reference sequence). V trimming: 8 bases; J trimming: 7 bases; junction bases outside the gene matches: 7. In DNA, the CDR3 is TGTGCCAGTTCACTAGCGGGGGCCTTAAATGAGCAGTTCTTC. It translates to CASSLAGALNEQFF.

The chain carries TRBV7-9 and TRBJ2-3, with 8 bases lining up with TRBD1. The V segment lost 5 bases and the J segment 2 bases; nucleotides outside the gene matches: 6. The CDR3 totals 15 residues. Germline CDR1 is SEHNR and CDR2 is FQNEAQ (reference sequence). The CDR3 sequence is CASSIGDRNTDTQYF. The DNA for the CDR3 is TGTGCCAGCAGCATAGGGGACAGGAACACAGATACGCAGTATTTT.

The chain has TRBV5-6 and TRBJ2-7; the D is unclear. V was pared by 2 bases and J by 12 bases, with 18 bases between. Germline loops: CDR1 SGHDT, CDR2 YYEEEE. There are 13 residues in the CDR3. Written as DNA, the CDR3 is TGTGCCAGCAGCTTATCCAACGTCCCCGTCCTGTACTTC. This codes for CASSLSNVPVLYF.

Here the CDR3 reads CASSTNAGGELFF. DNA for the CDR3: TGTGCCAGTAGTACTAACGCCGGTGGGGAGCTGTTTTTT. The rearrangement uses TRBV19 and TRBJ2-2; D uncertain. The V end was cut by 4 bases, the J end by 8 bases, with 11 bases between. CDR3 size: 13 residues. Germline V gene sequence: CDR1 LNHDA, CDR2 SQIVND (reference sequence).

This rearrangement joins TRBV6-1 to TRBJ1-5; 7 bases align to TRBD1. With V trimmed by 6 bases and J by 6 bases, 8 bases remained unmatched. Germline-derived CDR1 and CDR2 are MNHNS and SASEGT. The CDR3 loop spans 14 amino acids. CDR3 amino acids: CASRADRAGQPQHF. DNA for the CDR3: TGTGCCAGCAGGGCCGACAGGGCAGGTCAGCCCCAGCATTTT.

This clone has only one observation. The chain uses TRBV21-1 and TRBJ2-1; the D call in the table, TRBD1, was not verified against the DNA. TRBV21-1 represents a pseudogene. This CDR3 has 15 amino acids. The CDR3: CASGPGHCSYNEQFF. CDR3 DNA: TGTGCCAGCGGCCCGGGACACTGCTCCTACAATGAGCAGTTCTTC.

The DNA for the CDR3 is TGTGCCAGCGGACCGGGACAGGGGTCCGACGAGCAGTACTTC. As protein: CASGPGQGSDEQYF. The V call is TRBV7-3, the J call TRBJ2-7; 10 positions agree with TRBD1. Germline values: CDR1 SGHTA, CDR2 FQGTGA. J gave up 5 bases and V 8 bases, and 9 bases lay outside the gene matches. The CDR3 has 14 residues.

The chain links TRBV7-6 to TRBJ2-5, with D unclear. CDR3 length equals 16 residues. Deletions cut 5 bases from V and 4 bases from J, with 20 bases between. The V gene's germline CDR1 is SGHVS and CDR2 FNYEAQ. The CDR3 here is CASSAQAILPLETQYF. The DNA of the CDR3 is TGTGCCAGCAGCGCTCAGGCGATACTGCCCCTAGAGACCCAGTACTTC.

The chain employs TRBV6-1 and TRBJ2-3; D unresolved. This CDR3 is built from 12 residues. The germline CDR1 and CDR2 sequences are MNHNS and SASEGT. Between the trimmed V and J ends, which lost 8 bases and 4 bases, there was a span of 10 bases. CDR3: CASCLLPDTQYF. As DNA, the CDR3 is TGTGCCAGCTGTCTGCTTCCAGATACGCAGTATTTT.

The chain recombines TRBV13 with TRBJ2-7; D possibly uses TRBD1 or TRBD2 (5 bases each). V was pared by 5 bases and J by 1 base, with 12 bases between. Germline V gene sequence: CDR1 PRHDT, CDR2 FYEKMQ (reference sequence). The CDR3 extends over 14 amino acids. The CDR3 DNA is TGTGCCAGCAGCCGAGGGACCTTTTCCTACGAGCAGTACTTC. Protein: CASSRGTFSYEQYF. Full variable domain (remainder filled in from reference TRBV13 and TRBJ2-7): AAGVIQSPRHLIKEKRETATLKCYPIPRHDTVYWYQQGPGQDPQFLISFYEKMQSDKGSIPDRFSAQQFSDYHSELNMSSLELGDSALYFCASSRGTFSYEQYFGPGTRLTVT.

This sequence joins TRBV6-5 and TRBJ1-5, with D hard to call. The V and J ends lost 4 bases and 6 bases respectively, with 16 bases between them. The germline CDR1 and CDR2 sequences are MNHEY and SVGAGI. The CDR3 spans 15 residues. CDR3 DNA: TGTGCCAGCAGTTCGACGGCGGACCCAAGTCAGCCCCAGCATTTT. It yields the protein CASSSTADPSQPQHF.

The chain combines TRBV5-4 with TRBJ2-3; the D gene is possibly TRBD2 (6 bases). Trimming shortened V by 0 bases and J by 2 bases, and 13 bases separated the two germline ends. The germline V gene encodes CDR1 SGHNT and CDR2 YYREEE (reference sequence). The CDR3 contains 16 residues. CDR3 loop: CASSLGPSADTDTQYF. The CDR3 region has the DNA TGTGCCAGCAGCTTGGGTCCTAGCGCGGACACAGATACGCAGTATTTT. The variable domain in full, completed from reference TRBV5-4 and TRBJ2-3, reads ETGVTQSPTHLIKTRGQQVTLRCSSQSGHNTVSWYQQALGQGPQFIFQYYREEENGRGNFPPRFSGLQFPNYSSELNVNALELDDSALYLCASSLGPSADTDTQYFGPGTRLTVL.

In the case of this clone: The same CDR3 also results from other DNA sequences found in this sample. The chain recombines TRBV20-1 with TRBJ2-7; the D is unclear. CDR1 DFQATT and CDR2 SNEGSKA come from the germline V gene (reference sequence). CDR3 size: 11 residues. The V end was cut by 5 bases, the J end by 2 bases, with 7 bases between. The CDR3 sequence: CSASGPYEQYF. CDR3 in DNA: TGCAGTGCTTCGGGTCCCTACGAGCAGTACTTC.